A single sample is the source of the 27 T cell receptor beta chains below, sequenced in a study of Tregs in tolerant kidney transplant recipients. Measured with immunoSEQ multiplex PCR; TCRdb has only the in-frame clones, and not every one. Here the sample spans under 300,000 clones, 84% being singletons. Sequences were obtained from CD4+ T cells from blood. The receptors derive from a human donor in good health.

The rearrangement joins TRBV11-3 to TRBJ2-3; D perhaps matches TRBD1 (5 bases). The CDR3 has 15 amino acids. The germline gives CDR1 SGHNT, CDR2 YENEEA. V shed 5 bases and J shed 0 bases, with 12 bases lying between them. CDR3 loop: CASSLGAFSTDTQYF. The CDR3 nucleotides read TGTGCCAGCAGCCTTGGGGCATTCAGCACAGATACGCAGTATTTT.

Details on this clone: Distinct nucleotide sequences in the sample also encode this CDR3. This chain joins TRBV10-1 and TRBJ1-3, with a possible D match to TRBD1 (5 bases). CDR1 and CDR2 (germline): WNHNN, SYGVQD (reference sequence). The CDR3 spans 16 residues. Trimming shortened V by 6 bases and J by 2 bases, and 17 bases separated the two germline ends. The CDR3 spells CASRERQGRAGNTIYF. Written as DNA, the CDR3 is TGCGCCAGCAGAGAGAGGCAGGGAAGGGCTGGAAACACCATATATTTT.

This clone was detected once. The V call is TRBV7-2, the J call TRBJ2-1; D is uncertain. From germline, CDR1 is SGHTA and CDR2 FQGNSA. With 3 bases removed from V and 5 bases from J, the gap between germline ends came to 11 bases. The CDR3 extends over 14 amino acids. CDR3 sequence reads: CASSFLQRNNEQFF. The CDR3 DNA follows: TGTGCCAGCAGCTTCCTACAGAGGAACAATGAGCAGTTCTTC. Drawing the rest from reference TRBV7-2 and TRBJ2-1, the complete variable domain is GAGVSQSPSNKVTEKGKDVELRCDPISGHTALYWYRQSLGQGLEFLIYFQGNSAPDKSGLPSDRFSAERTGGSVSTLTIQRTQQEDSAVYLCASSFLQRNNEQFFGPGTRLTVL.

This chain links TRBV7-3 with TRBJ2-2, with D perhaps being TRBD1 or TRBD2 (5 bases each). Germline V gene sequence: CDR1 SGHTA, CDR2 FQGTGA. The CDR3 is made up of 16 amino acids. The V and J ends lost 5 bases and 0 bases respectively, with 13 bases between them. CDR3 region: CASSPRDLPNTGELFF. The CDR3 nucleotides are TGTGCCAGCAGCCCCAGGGACCTCCCGAACACCGGGGAGCTGTTTTTT. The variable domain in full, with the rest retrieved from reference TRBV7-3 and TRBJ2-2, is GAGVSQTPSNKVTEKGKYVELRCDPISGHTALYWYRQSLGQGPEFLIYFQGTGAADDSGLPNDRFFAVRPEGSVSTLKIQRTERGDSAVYLCASSPRDLPNTGELFFGEGSRLTVL.

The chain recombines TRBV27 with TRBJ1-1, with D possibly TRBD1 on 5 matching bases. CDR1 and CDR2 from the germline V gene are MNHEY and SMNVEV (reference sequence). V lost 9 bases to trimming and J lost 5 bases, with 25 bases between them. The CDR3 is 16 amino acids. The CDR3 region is CASRVPGDSKRTEAFF. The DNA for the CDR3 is TGTGCCAGTCGGGTCCCGGGGGACTCCAAGCGGACTGAAGCTTTCTTT.

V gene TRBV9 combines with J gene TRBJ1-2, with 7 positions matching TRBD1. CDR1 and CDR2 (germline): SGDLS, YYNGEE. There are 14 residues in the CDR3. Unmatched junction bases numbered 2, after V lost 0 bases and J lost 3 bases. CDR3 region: CASSVEQGYYGYTF. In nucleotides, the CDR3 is TGTGCCAGCAGCGTAGAACAGGGGTACTATGGCTACACCTTC.

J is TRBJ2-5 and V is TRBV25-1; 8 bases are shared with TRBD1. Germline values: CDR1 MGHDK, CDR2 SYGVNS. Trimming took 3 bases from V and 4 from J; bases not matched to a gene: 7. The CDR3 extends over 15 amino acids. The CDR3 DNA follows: TGTGCCAGCAGTGACCCAGGGGGCGCAGGAGAGACCCAGTACTTC. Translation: CASSDPGGAGETQYF.

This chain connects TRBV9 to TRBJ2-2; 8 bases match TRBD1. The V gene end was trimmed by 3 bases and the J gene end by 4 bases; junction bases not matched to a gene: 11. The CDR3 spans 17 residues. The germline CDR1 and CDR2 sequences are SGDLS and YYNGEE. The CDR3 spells CASSALRGTGGTGELFF. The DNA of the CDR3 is TGTGCCAGCAGCGCCCTTCGGGGGACAGGAGGCACCGGGGAGCTGTTTTTT.

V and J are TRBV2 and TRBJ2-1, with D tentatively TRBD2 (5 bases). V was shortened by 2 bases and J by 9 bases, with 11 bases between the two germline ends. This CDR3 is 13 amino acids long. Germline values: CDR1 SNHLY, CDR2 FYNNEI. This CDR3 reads CASSEIWSGEQFF. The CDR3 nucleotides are TGTGCCAGCAGTGAAATTTGGAGCGGTGAGCAGTTCTTC. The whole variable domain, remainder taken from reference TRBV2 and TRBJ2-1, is EPEVTQTPSHQVTQMGQEVILRCVPISNHLYFYWYRQILGQKVEFLVSFYNNEISEKSEIFDDQFSVERPDGSNFTLKIRSTKLEDSAMYFCASSEIWSGEQFFGPGTRLTVL.

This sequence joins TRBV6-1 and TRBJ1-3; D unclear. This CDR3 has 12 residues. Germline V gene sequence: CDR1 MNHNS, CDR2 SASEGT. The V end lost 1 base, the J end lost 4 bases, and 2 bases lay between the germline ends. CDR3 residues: CASSEEGNTIYF. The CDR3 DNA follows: TGTGCCAGCAGTGAAGAAGGAAACACCATATATTTT.

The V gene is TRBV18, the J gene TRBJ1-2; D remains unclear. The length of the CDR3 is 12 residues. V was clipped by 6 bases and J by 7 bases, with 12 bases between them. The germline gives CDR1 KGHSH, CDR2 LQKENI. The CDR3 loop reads CASSRPEGGYTF. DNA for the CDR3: TGTGCCAGCTCTCGGCCAGAGGGTGGCTACACCTTC.

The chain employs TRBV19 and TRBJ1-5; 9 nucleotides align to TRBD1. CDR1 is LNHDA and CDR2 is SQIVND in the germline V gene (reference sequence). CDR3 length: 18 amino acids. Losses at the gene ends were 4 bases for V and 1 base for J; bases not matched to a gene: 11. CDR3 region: CASSRRPGTGLSNQPQHF. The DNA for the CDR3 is TGTGCCAGTAGTAGGCGTCCCGGGACAGGGTTGAGCAATCAGCCCCAGCATTTT.

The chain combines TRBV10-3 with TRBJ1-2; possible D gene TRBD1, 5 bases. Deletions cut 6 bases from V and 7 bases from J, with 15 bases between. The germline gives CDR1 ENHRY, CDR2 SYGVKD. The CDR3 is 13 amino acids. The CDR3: CAIRGHEATGYTF. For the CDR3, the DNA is TGTGCCATCAGGGGGCATGAGGCGACTGGCTACACCTTC.

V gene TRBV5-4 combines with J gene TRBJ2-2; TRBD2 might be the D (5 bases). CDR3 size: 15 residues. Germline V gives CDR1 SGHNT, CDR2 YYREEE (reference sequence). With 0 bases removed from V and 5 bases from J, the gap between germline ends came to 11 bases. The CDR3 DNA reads TGTGCCAGCAGCTTGGGCTCTCGGGAAACCGGGGAGCTGTTTTTT. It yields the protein CASSLGSRETGELFF.

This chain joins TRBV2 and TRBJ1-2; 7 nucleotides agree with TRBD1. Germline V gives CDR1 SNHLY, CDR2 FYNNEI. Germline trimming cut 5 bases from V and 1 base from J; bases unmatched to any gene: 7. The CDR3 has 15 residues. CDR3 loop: CASSPQGVLNYGYTF. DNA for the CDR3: TGTGCCAGCAGTCCGCAGGGGGTTCTTAACTATGGCTACACCTTC.

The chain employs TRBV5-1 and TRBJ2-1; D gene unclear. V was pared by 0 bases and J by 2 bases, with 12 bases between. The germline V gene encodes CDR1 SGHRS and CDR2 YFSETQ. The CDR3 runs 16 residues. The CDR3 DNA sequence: TGCGCCAGCAGCTTGGAGCTACAGTCAGCCTACAATGAGCAGTTCTTC. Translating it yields CASSLELQSAYNEQFF. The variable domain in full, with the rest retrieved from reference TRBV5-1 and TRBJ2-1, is KAGVTQTPRYLIKTRGQQVTLSCSPISGHRSVSWYQQTPGQGLQFLFEYFSETQRNKGNFPGRFSGRQFSNSRSEMNVSTLELGDSALYLCASSLELQSAYNEQFFGPGTRLTVL.

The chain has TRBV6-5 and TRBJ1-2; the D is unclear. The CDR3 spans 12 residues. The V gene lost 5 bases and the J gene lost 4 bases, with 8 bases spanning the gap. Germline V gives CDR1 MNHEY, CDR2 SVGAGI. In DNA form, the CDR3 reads TGTGCCAGCAGTAGTGGAATCTATGGCTACACCTTC. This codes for CASSSGIYGYTF.

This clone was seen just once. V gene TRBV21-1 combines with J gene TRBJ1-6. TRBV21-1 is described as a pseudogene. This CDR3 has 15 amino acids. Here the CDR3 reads CASRTTRANHSPLHF. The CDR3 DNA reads TGTGCCAGCAGAACGACCCGGGCAAATCATTCACCCCTCCACTTT.

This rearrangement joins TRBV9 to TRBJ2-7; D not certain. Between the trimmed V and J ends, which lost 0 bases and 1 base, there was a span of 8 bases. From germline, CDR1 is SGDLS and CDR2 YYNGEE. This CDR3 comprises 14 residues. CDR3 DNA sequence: TGTGCCAGCAGCGTAGAACAACTGTCCTACGAGCAGTACTTC. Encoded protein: CASSVEQLSYEQYF.

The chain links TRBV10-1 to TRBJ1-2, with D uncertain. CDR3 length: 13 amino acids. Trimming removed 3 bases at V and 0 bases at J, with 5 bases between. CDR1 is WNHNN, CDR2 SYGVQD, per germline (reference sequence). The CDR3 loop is CASSESANYGYTF. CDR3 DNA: TGCGCCAGCAGTGAATCAGCTAACTATGGCTACACCTTC.

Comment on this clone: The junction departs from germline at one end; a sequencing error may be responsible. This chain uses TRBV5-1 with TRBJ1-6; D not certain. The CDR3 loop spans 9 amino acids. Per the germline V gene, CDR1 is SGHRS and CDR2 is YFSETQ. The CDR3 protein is CASSSCSIF. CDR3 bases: TGCGCCAGCAGCTCCTGCTCTATCTTT.

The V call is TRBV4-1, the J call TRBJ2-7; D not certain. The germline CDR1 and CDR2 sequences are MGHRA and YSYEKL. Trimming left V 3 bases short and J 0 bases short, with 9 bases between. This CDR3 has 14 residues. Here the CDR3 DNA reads TGCGCCAGCAGCCAGGCTGTCCGCTCCTACGAGCAGTACTTC. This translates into CASSQAVRSYEQYF.

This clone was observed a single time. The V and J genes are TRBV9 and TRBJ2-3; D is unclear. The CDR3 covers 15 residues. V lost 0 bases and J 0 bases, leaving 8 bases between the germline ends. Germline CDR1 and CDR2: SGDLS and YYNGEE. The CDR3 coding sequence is TGTGCCAGCAGCGTAGCTCCTTCTAGCACAGATACGCAGTATTTT. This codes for CASSVAPSSTDTQYF. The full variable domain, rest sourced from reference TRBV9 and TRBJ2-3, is DSGVTQTPKHLITATGQRVTLRCSPRSGDLSVYWYQQSLDQGLQFLIQYYNGEERAKGNILERFSAQQFPDLHSELNLSSLELGDSALYFCASSVAPSSTDTQYFGPGTRLTVL.

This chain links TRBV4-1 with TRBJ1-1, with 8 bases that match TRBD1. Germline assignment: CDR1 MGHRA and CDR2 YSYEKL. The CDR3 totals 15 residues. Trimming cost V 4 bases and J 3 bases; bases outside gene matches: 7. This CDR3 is CASSRGQGPYTEAFF. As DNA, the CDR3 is TGCGCCAGCAGCCGAGGACAGGGACCCTACACTGAAGCTTTCTTT.

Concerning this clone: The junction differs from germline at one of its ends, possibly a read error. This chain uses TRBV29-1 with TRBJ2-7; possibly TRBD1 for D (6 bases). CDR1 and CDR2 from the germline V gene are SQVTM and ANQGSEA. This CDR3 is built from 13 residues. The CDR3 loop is CSVEEMGHYEQYF. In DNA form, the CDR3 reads TGCAGCGTGGAAGAAATGGGACACTACGAGCAGTACTTC.

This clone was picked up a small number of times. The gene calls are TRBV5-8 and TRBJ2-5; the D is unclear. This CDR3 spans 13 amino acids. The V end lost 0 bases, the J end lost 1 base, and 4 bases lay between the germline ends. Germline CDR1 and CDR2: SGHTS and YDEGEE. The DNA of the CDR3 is TGTGCCAGCAGCTTGGTTCCCCAAGAGACCCAGTACTTC. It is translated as CASSLVPQETQYF.

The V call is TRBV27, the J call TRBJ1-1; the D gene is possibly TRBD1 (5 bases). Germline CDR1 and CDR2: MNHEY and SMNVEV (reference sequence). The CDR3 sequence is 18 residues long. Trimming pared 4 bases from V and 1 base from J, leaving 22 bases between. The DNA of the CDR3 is TGTGCCAGCAGTTCACGGTCCGGAAGCGGGGCAGAGAACACTGAAGCTTTCTTT. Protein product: CASSSRSGSGAENTEAFF.